The 19 T cell receptor beta chains in this list originate from one sample, sequenced in a study of shared clonotypes between healthy human individuals. This table comes from immunoSEQ multiplex PCR, and its TCRdb copy is limited to in-frame clones, with some not included. The sample contains some 1,100,000 clones, roughly 74% of which appear only once. Sequencing input: memory CD4+ T cells from PBMCs. Subset given: CD45RA-negative fraction. These receptors originate from a man between 18 and 35 years old in good health. Some clones in this sample may be carry-over from other donors' samples.

V is TRBV5-5 and J is TRBJ2-5, with D perhaps matching TRBD1 or TRBD2 (5 bases each). V was shortened by 4 bases and J by 5 bases, with 12 bases between the two germline ends. CDR1 and CDR2 (germline): SGHKS, YYEKEE (reference sequence). There are 13 residues in the CDR3. The CDR3 coding sequence is TGTGCCAGCAGCCCACTTTGGGGGGAGACCCAGTACTTC. Translation gives CASSPLWGETQYF.

V usage is TRBV5-4 and J usage is TRBJ2-5, with D possibly TRBD1 on 6 matching bases. The ends were cut back, 5 bases at V and 2 bases at J, with 16 bases in the middle. CDR1 is SGHNT, CDR2 YYREEE, per germline (reference sequence). The CDR3 is 15 residues long. The DNA of the CDR3 is TGTGCCAGCAGTGTTGTGGACAGAACTCAAGAGACCCAGTACTTC. This codes for CASSVVDRTQETQYF.

This rearrangement joins TRBV7-3 to TRBJ2-1; D is uncertain. Germline V gives CDR1 SGHTA, CDR2 FQGTGA. This CDR3 comprises 9 residues. CDR3 residues: CATPNEQFF. CDR3 coding DNA: TGTGCTACCCCCAATGAGCAGTTCTTC.

The V and J genes are TRBV11-2 and TRBJ2-7; no clear D. Trimming pared 5 bases from V and 4 bases from J, leaving 9 bases between. CDR1 SGHAT and CDR2 FQNNGV come from the germline V gene. The CDR3 length is 12 residues. The CDR3 sequence: CASSPRLYEQYF. The DNA for the CDR3 is TGTGCCAGCAGCCCCAGGTTATACGAGCAGTACTTC.

This chain links TRBV5-6 with TRBJ1-4; perhaps TRBD1 as D (5 bases). V was clipped by 4 bases and J by 6 bases, with 16 bases between them. This CDR3 has 15 amino acids. From germline, CDR1 is SGHDT and CDR2 YYEEEE. Here the CDR3 DNA reads TGTGCCAGCAGCCCTAAGGGGCCAACCGATGAAAAACTGTTTTTT. This sequence encodes CASSPKGPTDEKLFF.

V usage is TRBV4-3 and J usage is TRBJ2-1; a weak D match, TRBD1 (6 bases). The V end was cut by 1 base, the J end by 1 base, with 11 bases between. The germline V gene encodes CDR1 LGHNA and CDR2 YSLEER. This CDR3 has 16 residues. DNA of the CDR3: TGCGCCAGCAGCCAAGCAGGGGTTTATTCCTACAATGAGCAGTTCTTC. As protein: CASSQAGVYSYNEQFF.

CDR3 sequence: CSVNLAVGQFF. The CDR3 nucleotides read TGCAGCGTGAACCTAGCGGTTGGTCAGTTCTTC. The V gene is TRBV29-1, the J gene TRBJ2-1; 7 positions match TRBD2. Looked up from germline, CDR1 is SQVTM and CDR2 is ANQGSEA. V dropped 6 bases and J dropped 13; count of bases not matched to a gene: 9. The CDR3 is 11 amino acids.

The chain recombines TRBV2 with TRBJ1-5, with D perhaps matching TRBD1 (5 bases). CDR3 length: 14 amino acids. From germline, CDR1 is SNHLY and CDR2 FYNNEI. V lost 2 bases and J 2 bases, leaving 7 bases between the germline ends. CDR3 in amino acids: CASSERGGNQPQHF. In nucleotides, the CDR3 is TGTGCCAGCAGTGAAAGGGGAGGCAATCAGCCCCAGCATTTT.

V is TRBV6-5 and J is TRBJ1-6; tentative D call: TRBD1 (6 bases). Trimming took off 11 bases at V and 6 bases at J, with 14 bases between the two ends. Germline values: CDR1 MNHEY, CDR2 SVGAGI. The CDR3 contains 13 residues. This CDR3 reads CASQGLGNSPLHF. CDR3 bases: TGTGCCTCCCAGGGGTTGGGTAATTCACCCCTCCACTTT.

J is TRBJ1-4 and V is TRBV7-9; D is unclear. The V gene lost 3 bases and the J gene lost 0 bases, with 11 bases spanning the gap. Germline V gene data show CDR1 as SEHNR and CDR2 as FQNEAQ (reference sequence). There are 16 residues in the CDR3. The CDR3 sequence is CASSLATGATNEKLFF. CDR3 bases: TGTGCCAGCAGCTTGGCCACGGGAGCAACTAATGAAAAACTGTTTTTT.

The J gene is TRBJ2-1, the V gene TRBV25-1; D is ambiguous. The CDR3 spans 13 residues. The ends were cut back, 9 bases at V and 15 bases at J, with 24 bases in the middle. Germline CDR1 and CDR2: MGHDK and SYGVNS. CDR3 DNA sequence: TGTGCCAGGGGTCCCGACGGGTCAAACCATCCGTTCTTC. The encoded protein is CARGPDGSNHPFF.

The chain has TRBV5-1 and TRBJ1-1; 8 bases line up with TRBD1. Germline lookup yields CDR1 SGHRS and CDR2 YFSETQ. Trimming took 2 bases from V and 9 from J; bases not matched to a gene: 9. The CDR3 consists of 14 residues. The CDR3 is CASSLENGQGKAFF. CDR3 nucleotides: TGCGCCAGCAGCTTAGAAAACGGACAGGGAAAAGCTTTCTTT.

The chain has TRBV5-1 and TRBJ1-2; D gene uncertain. The germline V and J ends were trimmed by 1 base and 2 bases, with 9 bases remaining between them. This CDR3 has 14 amino acids. Germline V gene lookup returns CDR1 SGHRS and CDR2 YFSETQ. This CDR3 is CASSLRAENYGYTF. In DNA form, the CDR3 reads TGCGCCAGCAGCTTGCGGGCGGAAAACTATGGCTACACCTTC.

The genes are TRBV5-1 and TRBJ2-3, with 13 bases lining up with TRBD2. Germline CDR1 and CDR2: SGHRS and YFSETQ. Trimming at V came to 3 bases and at J to 4 bases, leaving 5 bases not matched to a gene. The CDR3 extends over 16 amino acids. The CDR3 sequence is CASSSSLAGGPDTQYF. CDR3 in DNA: TGCGCCAGCAGCTCTTCACTAGCGGGAGGGCCAGATACGCAGTATTTT.

The chain carries TRBV4-3 and TRBJ2-1, with 7 bases that match TRBD2. CDR1 and CDR2 from the germline V gene are LGHNA and YSLEER. The CDR3 loop spans 14 amino acids. The V gene end was trimmed by 3 bases and the J gene end by 9 bases; junction bases not matched to a gene: 8. DNA of the CDR3: TGCGCCAGCAGCCACCGGGACCCGGGAGGTGAGCAGTTCTTC. It encodes CASSHRDPGGEQFF.

The V gene is TRBV27, the J gene TRBJ1-1; maybe TRBD1 (6 bases). The V and J ends lost 3 bases and 0 bases respectively, with 14 bases between them. The CDR3 has 16 amino acids. CDR1 is MNHEY, CDR2 SMNVEV, per germline (reference sequence). The DNA of the CDR3 is TGTGCCAGCAGTTTTGACAGGCGATATCTGAACACTGAAGCTTTCTTT. It translates to CASSFDRRYLNTEAFF.

The gene calls are TRBV5-1 and TRBJ1-5, with D maybe TRBD1 (6 bases). V was clipped by 2 bases and J by 2 bases, with 11 bases between them. The germline CDR1 and CDR2 sequences are SGHRS and YFSETQ. The length of the CDR3 is 15 residues. The CDR3 coding sequence is TGCGCCAGCAGCTTAGGGGGGTTAGGCAATCAGCCCCAGCATTTT. Its translation is CASSLGGLGNQPQHF. The variable domain in full, with the rest retrieved from reference TRBV5-1 and TRBJ1-5, is KAGVTQTPRYLIKTRGQQVTLSCSPISGHRSVSWYQQTPGQGLQFLFEYFSETQRNKGNFPGRFSGRQFSNSRSEMNVSTLELGDSALYLCASSLGGLGNQPQHFGDGTRLSIL.

This clone showed up just once. The V call is TRBV6-1, the J call TRBJ2-5; D is unclear. CDR1 and CDR2 (germline): MNHNS, SASEGT. The CDR3 is 12 residues long. V was cut by 11 bases and J by 2 bases, with 12 bases left in between. CDR3 sequence reads: CACRAVQETQYF. The CDR3 nucleotides are TGTGCCTGCCGGGCAGTTCAAGAGACCCAGTACTTC.

The genes are TRBV12-5 and TRBJ1-2; D is undetermined. The V gene's germline CDR1 is LGHNT and CDR2 FRNRAP. The CDR3 length is 12 residues. Trimming cost V 4 bases and J 4 bases, with 7 bases left between them. CDR3 DNA: TGTGCTAGTGGTTATGACACCTATGGCTACACCTTC. It yields the protein CASGYDTYGYTF.